This TCR beta chain appears in the sequencing data of a study of cytomegalovirus exposure and HLA in healthy donors. The donors comprised healthy bone marrow donors. The PCR employed 60 Vbeta primers together with 13 Jbeta primers. Method: immunoSEQ multiplex PCR; TCRdb's copy keeps in-frame clones and lacks some. In the table there are approximately 180,000 clones, more than 85% of which are singletons. Note on this clone: Its target is unknown.

Notes on the study in general: Reportedly, diagnosis of cytomegalovirus status by the classifier showed high specificity and sensitivity. The likely explanation for a cluster of highly shared sequence variants was sequencing artifact.

The sequenced material came from PBMCs. This receptor was identified in a woman between 18 and 29 years old in good health and CMV-seronegative.

This chain's CDR3 is CASSLTGWGANVLTF. CDR3 bases: TGTGCCAGCAGTTTGACGGGGTGGGGGGCCAACGTCCTGACTTTC. The rearrangement uses TRBV28 and TRBJ2-6, with D perhaps TRBD2 (5 bases). The CDR3 sequence is 15 residues long. Trimming shortened V by 3 bases and J by 4 bases, and 10 bases separated the two germline ends. Germline CDR1 reads MDHEN; CDR2 reads SYDVKM.